The rows below give T cell receptor beta chains drawn from one sample of a study of blood T cell repertoires in COVID-19. Produced via immunoSEQ multiplex PCR; TCRdb's table is partial and in-frame only. Of hundreds of thousands of clones listed, 65% to 90% are singletons. The sequenced material came from peripheral blood. These receptors were obtained from a man aged 50 or older with COVID-19, enrolled during active disease. CDR3s include the opening cysteine and the closing phenylalanine or tryptophan. The D gene is left open where the match is weak. Some rows have no size entry. The others give once, few or many, or a class for an expanded clone.

j_call d_call v_call clone_size cdr3_nt cdr3_aa
TRBJ1-1 NA TRBV18 NA TGTGCCAGCTCACCACCTTCGGGGGGCGAGGGTGAAGCTTTCTTT CASSPPSGGEGEAFF
TRBJ1-4 TRBD1 TRBV19 NA TGTGCCAGTAAACCGGACAGGGGAGTTGAAAAACTGTTTTTT CASKPDRGVEKLFF
TRBJ1-2 NA TRBV4-2 few TGTGCCAGCAGCCAACCCCGGGCGGAGGGCTATGGCTACACCTTC CASSQPRAEGYGYTF
TRBJ1-1 TRBD1 TRBV5-6 NA TGTGCCAGCAGATTGGGACAGTCAAACACTGAAGCTTTCTTT CASRLGQSNTEAFF
TRBJ2-7 TRBD2 TRBV27 once TGTGCCAGCAGTCCGGGACTAACAATCTCCTACGAGCAGTACTTC CASSPGLTISYEQYF
TRBJ2-5 NA TRBV7-9 NA TGTGCCAGCAGCTTACAGGGGTTCCAAGAGACCCAGTACTTC CASSLQGFQETQYF
TRBJ1-1 TRBD1 TRBV9 NA TGTGCCAGCAGCCCACCCAGGGGGACGATGAACACTGAAGCTTTCTTT CASSPPRGTMNTEAFF
TRBJ2-3 TRBD2 TRBV6-5 NA TGTGCCAGCAGTCACAGAGCGGGAGGGACAGATACGCAGTATTTT CASSHRAGGTDTQYF
TRBJ2-1 NA TRBV4-2 NA TGTGCCAGCAGCCAAGTCAGGGTGTCCTACAATGAGCAGTTCTTC CASSQVRVSYNEQFF
TRBJ2-3 NA TRBV19 NA TGTGCGAGTAAGAGACAGGCTAGCACAGATACGCAGTATTTT CASKRQASTDTQYF
TRBJ1-4 NA TRBV28 once TGTGCCAGCAGGGGTGTCAGGGCTAATGAAAAACTGTTTTTT CASRGVRANEKLFF
TRBJ2-7 NA TRBV24-1 NA TGTGCCACCAGTGATAGGGGCAGGGGGGATCACGAGCAGTACTTC CATSDRGRGDHEQYF
TRBJ2-5 TRBD2 TRBV9 NA TGTGCCAGCAGCGTAGGCTTACTAGCGGAGGAGACCCAGTACTTC CASSVGLLAEETQYF
TRBJ2-7 NA TRBV27 NA TGTGCCAGCAGTTTTGTTGGCGGCGAGCAGTACTTC CASSFVGGEQYF
TRBJ1-2 NA TRBV12-3/TRBV12-4 NA TGTGCCAGCAGTTTACACAAGAACTATGGCTACACCTTC CASSLHKNYGYTF
TRBJ2-7 NA TRBV20-1 NA TGCAGTGCTAGTTATAACAGGGACACCTACGAGCAGTACTTC CSASYNRDTYEQYF
TRBJ1-1 NA TRBV30 few TGTGCCTGGACGATTGGGCTGAACACTGAAGCTTTCTTT CAWTIGLNTEAFF
TRBJ1-1 TRBD1 TRBV7-3 NA TGTGCCAGCAGCCTCGGGACAGGGGGCGCAGCTGGCACTGAAGCTTTCTTT CASSLGTGGAAGTEAFF
TRBJ2-3 NA TRBV24-1 NA TGTGCCACCAGTGACCCAGGGGGGAGCACAGATACGCAGTATTTT CATSDPGGSTDTQYF
TRBJ2-1 NA TRBV6-5 NA TGTGCCAGCAGTTATTTGCCGCAGGGTGAGCAGTTCTTC CASSYLPQGEQFF
TRBJ2-3 NA TRBV3-1/TRBV3-2 NA TGTGCCAGCAGCCAAGACACAGATAGGCAGTATTTT CASSQDTDRQYF
TRBJ2-7 TRBD1 TRBV12-3/TRBV12-4 NA TGTGCCAGCAGTTCGACAGGGTATGGCGAGCAGTACTTC CASSSTGYGEQYF
TRBJ2-5 NA TRBV5-1 NA TGCGCCAGCAACAGGGACCAAGAGACCCAGTACTTC CASNRDQETQYF
TRBJ2-1 NA TRBV29-1 NA TGCAGCGCCCCGGGAAGTGATGAGCAGTTCTTC CSAPGSDEQFF
TRBJ1-2 NA TRBV5-5 NA TGTGCCAGCAGCTTGCGACAGCAAACAACTAACTATGGCTACACCTTC CASSLRQQTTNYGYTF
TRBJ2-6 NA TRBV7-8 NA TGTGCCAGCAGCTTTCTGGACACGCCGCTTTCTGGGGCCAACGTCCTGACTTTC CASSFLDTPLSGANVLTF
TRBJ1-2 NA TRBV30 NA TGTGCCTGGGGACGACCTACAGGTCGGAAATATGGCTACACCTTC CAWGRPTGRKYGYTF
TRBJ1-5 NA TRBV12-3/TRBV12-4 NA TGTGCCAGCAGTTTCTCTGATCAGCCCCAGCATTTT CASSFSDQPQHF
TRBJ2-7 NA TRBV14 NA TGTGCCAGCAGCCGGGGACCGGCGACAGGCGGATTTGGGCACTACTACGAGCAGTACTTC CASSRGPATGGFGHYYEQYF
TRBJ2-2 NA TRBV5-1 NA TGCGCCAGCAGCTTTCTCACCGGGGAGCTGTTTTTT CASSFLTGELFF
TRBJ1-5 NA TRBV5-1 NA TGCGCCAGCAGCACTGATAGCAATCAGCCCCAGCATTTT CASSTDSNQPQHF
TRBJ1-3 NA TRBV5-8 NA TGTGCCAGCAGCACTGGTGCACTCACCGCTGGAAACACCATATATTTT CASSTGALTAGNTIYF
TRBJ2-7 NA TRBV5-1 NA TGCGCCAGCAGCTTGGGAGCGGAGCAGTACTTC CASSLGAEQYF
TRBJ1-4 NA TRBV24-1 few TGTGCCACCAGTGACGGGCGCAGGGGAGGGCATGAAAAACTGTTTTTT CATSDGRRGGHEKLFF